This TCR beta chain emerged from a study of T cells in Graves' hyperthyroidism and ophthalmopathy. Study-wide results and limits: A median 6.5 months before onset, the model predicted ophthalmopathy.

To note about this clonotype: As yet, its antigen is unknown. Compared with germline, one end of the junction differs, possibly owing to a read error.

TCR beta CDR3 regions were amplified from RNA. The primer set for the first-round RT-PCR of the TCR CDR3 was HTBI. TCRdb re-derived calls from the multiplex PCR reads in MiXCR, one entry per CDR3 protein. The sample shows a few hundred thousand distinct CDR3 sequences, 40% to 55% of them seen only once. Hyperthyroidism was newly diagnosed in patients aged 18 to 65 (duration under 2 months). The TCR was taken from a woman aged 18-29 years with Graves' hyperthyroidism. The sequenced material came from peripheral blood or thyroid tissue (not recorded which).

This chain's CDR3 is CASSADGGSTDAQYF. The DNA of the CDR3 is TGCGCCAGCAGCGCGGACGGGGGGAGCACAGATGCGCAGTATTTT. The genes are TRBV5-1 and TRBJ2-3, with 7 bases matching TRBD2. CDR1 and CDR2 (germline): SGHRS, YFSETQ. The CDR3 spans 15 residues.